This T cell receptor (beta chain) came from a study of OX40 agonist ivuxolimab in advanced cancers. Study-level background: Ivuxolimab was an agonistic, fully human IgG2 monoclonal antibody directed against OX40 (CD134), a costimulatory receptor. Intravenous ivuxolimab was administered to patients every 2 weeks at six dose levels: 0.01, 0.1, 0.3, 1.5, 3 and 10 mg/kg. Prior anti-PD-1, anti-PD-L1 or anti-CTLA-4 therapy was permitted, and checkpoint inhibitors had been received by about two fifths of dose-escalation patients. The dose-escalation cohort was almost 85% male with a mean age of approximately 60 years, ranging from roughly 20 to 80. Of the roughly 50 dose-escalation patients, hepatocellular carcinoma was present in around 19, melanoma in around 15, renal cell carcinoma in 9 and head and neck cancer in 9. The paper describes the monotherapy dose-escalation part (N of about 52 patients) of the phase I trial of ivuxolimab. Partial responses occurred in three dose-escalation patients: two with cutaneous melanoma and one with hepatocellular carcinoma. The point of sequencing TCRbeta in the periphery was to test whether ivuxolimab changed TCR sequence diversity and drove clonal T-cell expansion. The research as a whole found: Low levels of normalized T-cell clonal expansion were also seen in some patients who did not respond. After ivuxolimab, more expanded clones were found on average in CD8+ T cells than in CD4+ T cells. At doses of 0.1 to 3.0 mg/kg, clonal expansion of both CD4+ and CD8+ T cells in blood was seen between baseline and week 6. Which antigens the clonally expanded peripheral T cells were specific for was not determined. In partial responders in the 0.1-3.0 mg/kg groups, normalized peripheral clonal expansion was found to be among the lowest, especially among CD8+ T cells.

The trial excluded patients who had a history of autoimmune disease or who were on systemic immunosuppression. Peripheral blood for TCR sequencing was collected from all dose cohorts at baseline, on cycle 4 day 1, and on cycle 7 day 1. Samples were obtained from an open-label, multicenter, first-in-human phase I dose-escalation trial of ivuxolimab. The trial enrolled adults with locally advanced or metastatic head and neck squamous cell, hepatocellular, melanoma or renal cell carcinoma. Before TCR sequencing, CD4+ T cells and CD8+ T cells were sorted from peripheral blood as separate populations. Regarding this clone: Its antigen specificity is not known. Base qualities are not recorded, but no much larger clone differs from it by a single base.

Reading from cysteine to phenylalanine, the CDR3 counts 12 amino acids. Only the CDR3 part of the read is kept: 36 bases, read in frame from the first base. Between the V and J ends, shortened by 6 bases and 8 bases respectively, the junction contains 14 bases. CDR1 is given as MNHEY and CDR2 as SVGAGI, both from the germline V gene. Genomic DNA was isolated from the sorted cells so that the TCRbeta CDR3 region could be sequenced. The immunoSEQ Assay was used for sequencing of TCRbeta CDR3 regions. The immuneACCESS repertoire file appears here via TCRdb, limited to in-frame rearrangements. These files lack a portion of the clones; in checked studies, under half of the deficit traces to unresolved V genes, and the cause of the others is not known. A total of over 70,000 clones appear in this sample, about 82% of them only once. Clones ranked in the top ten supply about 6.9% of the sample.

The source is an adult with an advanced solid tumor such as melanoma, head and neck, liver or kidney cancer. The source was CD4+ or CD8+ T cells sorted from blood, collected in a trial of the OX40 agonist ivuxolimab. Here the chain combines TRBV6-5 and TRBJ2-7; there is no confident call for the D gene. For the CDR3, the sequence is CASSPRERKQYF. Here is the DNA: TGTGCCAGCAGCCCGCGCGAACGTAAGCAGTACTTC.